These 15 T cell receptor beta chains were sequenced from one sample in a study of T cell responses to AZD1222 COVID-19 vaccine. Only in-frame clones appear in the TCRdb table, and some are missing; sequencing was by immunoSEQ multiplex PCR. The data contain 25,000 to 35,000 clones, just under 80% of them singletons. Specimen: peripheral blood, collected on day 0 of AZD1222 vaccination. Receptor source: an adult in good health.

This clone appeared a few times. This chain links TRBV2 with TRBJ1-4, with TRBD1 matching 9 bases. CDR1 is SNHLY, CDR2 FYNNEI, per germline. Trimming removed 5 bases from V and 2 bases from J; junction bases left unmatched: 3. The CDR3 consists of 15 residues. The CDR3 DNA sequence: TGTGCCAGCAGTTTTGACAGGGGGACTAATGAAAAACTGTTTTTT. The encoded protein is CASSFDRGTNEKLFF.

This CDR3 is CASSVDGRTYGYTF. The CDR3 DNA reads TGTGCCAGCAGCGTAGACGGACGGACATATGGCTACACCTTC. The chain employs TRBV9 and TRBJ1-2; D may be TRBD1 (5 bases). CDR1 and CDR2 from the germline V gene are SGDLS and YYNGEE. The CDR3 is made up of 14 amino acids. Trimming stripped 0 bases from V and 5 bases from J, with 11 bases between.

This clone was observed once. The chain joins TRBV28 to TRBJ2-5; 7 bases align to TRBD1. Germline lookup yields CDR1 MDHEN and CDR2 SYDVKM. This CDR3 is built from 14 residues. V dropped 5 bases and J dropped 1; count of bases not matched to a gene: 4. DNA of the CDR3: TGTGCCAGCAGTGTAAAGGGGGCCCAAGAGACCCAGTACTTC. Its translation: CASSVKGAQETQYF.

This clone has more than one count but fewer than ten. V is TRBV30 and J is TRBJ1-3; no clear D. Trimming pared 5 bases from V and 4 bases from J, leaving 12 bases between. The CDR3 has 13 residues. Germline V gene lookup returns CDR1 GTSNPN and CDR2 SVGIG (reference sequence). CDR3 in amino acids: CAWAEGLGNTIYF. The CDR3 DNA reads as TGTGCCTGGGCCGAGGGCCTGGGAAACACCATATATTTT.

The V gene is TRBV6-1, the J gene TRBJ1-6, with unresolved D. In germline, CDR1 is MNHNS, CDR2 SASEGT. The ends were cut back, 1 base at V and 0 bases at J, with 19 bases in the middle. CDR3 length equals 20 residues. The CDR3 DNA sequence: TGTGCCAGCAGTGAAGGTCGGGTAGGAGCAACAAGCTCCTATAATTCACCCCTCCACTTT. Its protein product is CASSEGRVGATSSYNSPLHF.

V is TRBV7-9 and J is TRBJ2-1; D not certain. V lost 7 bases, J lost 9 bases, and 16 bases lay in between. The CDR3 is 13 residues long. Germline V CDR1 and CDR2: SEHNR, FQNEAQ (reference sequence). Here the CDR3 reads CASTNLDWGEQFF. The CDR3 DNA reads TGTGCCAGCACCAACCTCGACTGGGGTGAGCAGTTCTTC.

V and J are TRBV15 and TRBJ2-5; weak D call: TRBD1 (5 bases). The length of the CDR3 is 14 residues. Trimming left V 2 bases short and J 1 base short, with 8 bases between. The germline V gene encodes CDR1 LNHNV and CDR2 YYDKDF (reference sequence). The CDR3 DNA sequence: TGTGCCACCAGCAGAAGACAGAGCCAAGAGACCCAGTACTTC. Translation gives CATSRRQSQETQYF.

This chain connects TRBV21-1 to TRBJ1-6; the table gives TRBD1 as D, unverified against the DNA. TRBV21-1 is termed a pseudogene. The CDR3 has 13 amino acids. The CDR3 DNA follows: TGTGCCAGCCGTGGGACAGGGGTTTCACCCCTCCACTTT. This encodes CASRGTGVSPLHF.

The rearrangement joins TRBV11-2 to TRBJ1-1; D remains unclear. The germline CDR1 and CDR2 sequences are SGHAT and FQNNGV. Trimming took 1 base from V and 5 from J, leaving 11 bases between them. CDR3 length: 14 amino acids. The CDR3 protein is CASSLVNRGTEAFF. CDR3 DNA: TGTGCCAGCAGCTTAGTGAACCGTGGGACTGAAGCTTTCTTT.

The gene calls are TRBV11-3 and TRBJ1-3; D is undetermined. V was pared by 1 base and J by 3 bases, with 13 bases between. The CDR3 is 16 residues long. CDR1 and CDR2 from the germline V gene are SGHNT and YENEEA. CDR3 coding DNA: TGTGCCAGCAGCTTAGGCGGCACGGTGCTTGGAAACACCATATATTTT. It yields the protein CASSLGGTVLGNTIYF.

This clone was seen a handful of times. This chain uses TRBV7-3 with TRBJ1-2, with 8 bases that match TRBD1. The CDR3 extends over 13 amino acids. The trim removed 2 bases at V and 8 bases at J, leaving 4 bases unmatched. CDR1 SGHTA and CDR2 FQGTGA come from the germline V gene. CDR3 region: CASSLSGGDGYTF. DNA for the CDR3: TGTGCCAGCAGCTTATCAGGGGGCGACGGCTACACCTTC.

CDR3 DNA: TGTGCCAGCAGCCCCCGCCGGGACACTGAAGCTTTCTTT. This codes for CASSPRRDTEAFF. The chain joins TRBV2 to TRBJ1-1; D is ambiguous. The CDR3 loop spans 13 amino acids. With 6 bases removed from V and 3 bases from J, the gap between germline ends came to 11 bases. The germline V gene encodes CDR1 SNHLY and CDR2 FYNNEI.

The J gene is TRBJ1-2, the V gene TRBV28; 8 bases agree with TRBD1. After removal of 3 bases from V and 4 bases from J, the junction contained 13 bases not matched to a gene. The CDR3 sequence is 17 residues long. Germline CDR1 is MDHEN and CDR2 is SYDVKM. The CDR3: CASSFGTGLIAGYGYTF. In DNA, the CDR3 is TGTGCCAGCAGTTTTGGGACAGGCCTAATAGCCGGCTATGGCTACACCTTC.

In this sample, this clone turned up a few times. The chain has TRBV19 and TRBJ1-1; 12 nucleotides align to TRBD1. This CDR3 spans 15 amino acids. The junction had 12 bases not matched to a gene; V was cut back by 5 bases and J by 11 bases. Germline CDR1 reads LNHDA; CDR2 reads SQIVND (reference sequence). CDR3 nucleotide sequence: TGTGCCAGTAGTGCGCCGGGACAGGGGGCTCTCTGGGCTTTCTTT. It encodes CASSAPGQGALWAFF. Based on the CDR3 plus reference TRBV19 and TRBJ1-1, the full variable domain is DGGITQSPKYLFRKEGQNVTLSCEQNLNHDAMYWYRQDPGQGLRLIYYSQIVNDFQKGDIAEGYSVSREKKESFPLTVTSAQKNPTAFYLCASSAPGQGALWAFFGQGTRLTVV.

CDR3: CASSVEGTDYNEQFF. CDR3 bases: TGTGCCAGCAGCGTAGAGGGGACAGACTACAATGAGCAGTTCTTC. This chain joins TRBV9 and TRBJ2-1; TRBD1 aligns across 7 bases. The CDR3 contains 15 residues. Germline loops: CDR1 SGDLS, CDR2 YYNGEE. Trimming at V came to 0 bases and at J to 3 bases, leaving 3 bases not matched to a gene.